This TCR beta chain was found in a study of human T cells and chemical hapten exposure. The CDR3 extends over 15 amino acids. V shed 2 bases and J 2 bases; nucleotides not matched to a gene: 3. Germline V gene lookup returns CDR1 MNHNS and CDR2 SASEGT. Time point noted: patch test 1, 2 weeks after DPC sensitization. Treatment noted: therapeutic diphenylcyclopropenone sensitization with weekly scalp DPC. This clonotype was detected only a few times. TCRdb re-derived calls from the RACE reads in MiXCR, one entry per CDR3 protein. Here the sample spans around 300,000 distinct CDR3 sequences, approximately 6.3% being singletons.

The chain links TRBV6-1 to TRBJ2-7, with 10 bases aligning to TRBD2. The material sequenced was whole blood, taken in connection with sensitization to the hapten diphenylcyclopropenone (DPC). This clonotype originated in a woman aged 18-29 years with alopecia areata. Some clones in this sample may be carry-over from other donors' samples. CDR3 in amino acids: CASSELAGATYEQYF. As DNA, the CDR3 is TGTGCCAGCAGTGAACTAGCGGGGGCAACCTACGAGCAGTACTTC.